This T cell receptor (beta chain) was captured in a study of CD8+ T cells in alopecia areata (dated by TCRdb to 2016 to 2018). Some background on the complete study: The treated patients, all with moderate-to-severe alopecia areata, were enrolled in an open-label pilot trial of oral tofacitinib given at 5 to 10 mg twice daily. RNA came from the PAXgene miRNA kit for fixed scalp, the miRNeasy kit for PBMCs, and the RNeasy kit for mouse skin. Patients received tofacitinib for 6 to 18 months and were then followed off drug for 6 months to check for delayed response and recurrence. Patients on tofacitinib were biopsied at baseline and after 4 and 24 weeks of treatment, and several of the patients also had a later scalp biopsy. Scalp clonality was compared among normal scalp (n=4), patchy alopecia areata scalp (n=8), and alopecia totalis/universalis scalp (n=8). TCRbeta CDR3 regions were amplified by immunoSEQ multiplex PCR using 35 Vbeta forward and 13 Jbeta reverse primers. On the human side, TCRbeta sequencing was run on scalp tissue and on sorted CD4+ and CD8+ peripheral blood T cells from healthy controls and from alopecia areata patients with either patchy or totalis/universalis disease. To study T cell clonal expansion in alopecia areata, the researchers applied high-throughput TCRbeta sequencing to both the C3H/HeJ mouse model and human patients.

Receptors were amplified or captured by the immunoSEQ multiplex PCR assay. For TCR sequencing, RNA was extracted from every sample and reverse transcribed into cDNA to serve as template. SuperScript III was used to make first-strand cDNA, primed with a 2:1 mix of oligo-dT and random hexamers. Amplification bias was assessed with a synthetic immune receptor repertoire, and residual bias was removed computationally. The study's own analysis went as follows. After raw reads were preprocessed to remove errors, the CDR3 was defined following IMGT conventions as running from the conserved cysteine to phenylalanine. Clonality was calculated as 1 minus Shannon entropy normalized by log2 of the number of productive unique TCRs. Whether each scalp clone was CD4 or CD8 was inferred by checking scalp TCRbeta sequences against the CD4 and CD8 repertoires from sorted blood. This immuneACCESS table, as held by TCRdb, lists in-frame sequences with V and J called but not all clones. Of the missing ones, under half trace to an unresolved V gene in checked studies; the others have no known cause. V, J and clone size are taken as reported in that table, and D and trimming were inferred from the DNA itself. This sample is represented by around 140,000 clones; 40% to 50% of them were singletons. Jointly, the top ten make up more than 6.5% of the sample.

Points the paper makes about the study in general: Shared TCR sequences between patients were less evident than in mice, which may be partly attributable to HLA diversity in the patient population. Unlike mouse skin, which is dominated by gammadelta T cells, normal human skin has resident alphabeta T cells that are also sequenced, and this complicates analysis of the scalp TCR repertoire. Lesional scalp, especially in alopecia totalis/universalis, showed higher clonality and more expanded CD8+ clones than normal scalp, suggesting antigenic drive.

About this clone: It lacks a known antigen. No clone much larger than this one lies a single base away; base qualities are absent.

Lesional scalp punch biopsies and peripheral blood were collected from alopecia areata patients. PBMCs were isolated by density centrifugation and stained for CD3, CD4 and CD8, after which CD4+ and CD8+ T cells were sorted on a FACSAria. The TCR originated in a human donor with alopecia areata. The sample comprised CD4+ T cells sorted from blood.

The nucleotide sequence is given as TGTGCCAGCAGCTTAAGTCCTGGCTCGGGCAATGAGCAGTTCTTC. This gives the protein CASSLSPGSGNEQFF. Recombination linked TRBV11-2 to TRBJ2-1; the D gene is not confidently resolved. V drops 2 bases and J drops 6 bases, leaving 14 bases in between. The germline V gene encodes CDR1 SGHAT and CDR2 FQNNGV. The CDR3 starts with the cysteine, ends with the phenylalanine, and has 15 residues. This entry keeps only the CDR3 DNA: 45 bases, framed from base 1.